Presented here are 11 T cell receptor beta chains from one specimen sequenced in a study of PD-L1 blockade in urothelial cancer. TCRdb keeps only in-frame clones here, not all; method: immunoSEQ multiplex PCR. The repertoire holds 50,000 to 55,000 clones, with approximately 86% as singletons. The time point is: pretreatment peripheral blood. The material was PBMCs, obtained around atezolizumab (anti-PD-L1) treatment. The receptors derive from a man between 60 and 70 years old with urothelial cancer.

The rearrangement links TRBV15 to TRBJ2-5, with D possibly TRBD1 on 7 matching bases. Trimming cost V 0 bases and J 4 bases, with 18 bases left between them. The CDR3 totals 17 residues. The germline gives CDR1 LNHNV, CDR2 YYDKDF (reference sequence). The CDR3 protein is CATSRDRRPGGRETQYF. The CDR3 coding sequence is TGTGCCACCAGCAGAGATAGGCGGCCAGGGGGGCGAGAGACCCAGTACTTC.

The V call is TRBV5-1, the J call TRBJ1-3, with 10 bases matching TRBD1. Losses at the gene ends were 0 bases for V and 2 bases for J; bases not matched to a gene: 5. Germline CDR1 reads SGHRS; CDR2 reads YFSETQ. CDR3 size: 17 residues. As DNA, the CDR3 is TGCGCCAGCAGCTTGGCGGGGACAGGGGATACTGGAAACACCATATATTTT. The encoded protein is CASSLAGTGDTGNTIYF.

J is TRBJ1-5 and V is TRBV7-8; the match to TRBD1 covers 7 bases. The CDR3 is 18 residues long. CDR1 is SGHVS and CDR2 is FQNEAQ in the germline V gene. V was pared by 5 bases and J by 4 bases, with 17 bases of the junction left unmatched. In DNA, the CDR3 is TGTGCCAGCAGCCCTGGACAGGAGGGGCCACGAATTAATCAGCCCCAGCATTTT. Translation: CASSPGQEGPRINQPQHF.

The J gene is TRBJ1-5, the V gene TRBV10-2; D not certain. The germline V gene has CDR1 WSHSY and CDR2 SAAADI. Trimming shortened V by 3 bases and J by 4 bases, and 4 bases separated the two germline ends. This CDR3 spans 12 amino acids. CDR3 nucleotides: TGCGCCAGCAGTGACGGGAATCAGCCCCAGCATTTT. Encoded protein: CASSDGNQPQHF.

The genes are TRBV7-9 and TRBJ1-5, with a weak D call TRBD1 (6 bases). Germline V CDR1 and CDR2: SEHNR, FQNEAQ (reference sequence). V lost 5 bases, J lost 2 bases, and 16 bases lay in between. The CDR3 is made up of 16 amino acids. Here the CDR3 reads CASSLWTASGNQPQHF. In DNA form, the CDR3 reads TGTGCCAGCAGCCTATGGACAGCATCGGGCAATCAGCCCCAGCATTTT.

The J gene is TRBJ2-5, the V gene TRBV7-9; TRBD2 agrees at 10 bases. Germline values: CDR1 SEHNR, CDR2 FQNEAQ (reference sequence). Trimming removed 4 bases from V and 9 bases from J; junction bases left unmatched: 17. The CDR3 runs 17 residues. This CDR3 reads CASSSPGASGRGEAQYF. CDR3 coding DNA: TGTGCCAGCAGCTCCCCCGGGGCTAGCGGGAGAGGGGAGGCCCAGTACTTC.

The chain recombines TRBV10-2 with TRBJ2-1; 7 nucleotides align to TRBD2. There are 12 residues in the CDR3. From germline, CDR1 is WSHSY and CDR2 SAAADI. Losses at the gene ends were 7 bases for V and 8 bases for J; bases not matched to a gene: 5. The CDR3, as DNA: TGCGCCAGCAACGGCGGGAGCTATGAGCAGTTCTTC. This encodes CASNGGSYEQFF.

V and J are TRBV7-3 and TRBJ1-2; D gene ambiguous. V lost 4 bases to trimming and J lost 8 bases, with 11 bases between them. The CDR3 has 12 residues. CDR1 SGHTA and CDR2 FQGTGA come from the germline V gene. The CDR3 nucleotides read TGTGCCAGCAGCTCCTTGATTCAGGGCTACACCTTC. Translated: CASSSLIQGYTF.

This chain links TRBV29-1 with TRBJ1-1; D is possibly TRBD1 (6 bases). Trimming removed 1 base at V and 3 bases at J, with 12 bases between. The CDR3 totals 14 residues. Germline V gene data show CDR1 as SQVTM and CDR2 as ANQGSEA. The CDR3 DNA sequence: TGCAGCGTTGAAGCTGGGACAAGTTACACTGAAGCTTTCTTT. Encoded protein: CSVEAGTSYTEAFF.

V gene TRBV9 combines with J gene TRBJ1-2; maybe TRBD1 (6 bases). The CDR3 has 14 amino acids. The germline CDR1 and CDR2 sequences are SGDLS and YYNGEE. V was trimmed by 0 bases and J by 4 bases, leaving 10 bases between them. The CDR3 here is CASSVGGGAYGYTF. The CDR3 DNA follows: TGTGCCAGCAGCGTAGGTGGGGGCGCCTATGGCTACACCTTC.

This clone was observed a single time. The CDR3 reads CAIRGTDTEAFF. For the CDR3, the DNA is TGTGCCATCAGAGGGACAGACACTGAAGCTTTCTTT. V gene TRBV10-3 combines with J gene TRBJ1-1, with 7 bases identical to TRBD1. The V gene's germline CDR1 is ENHRY and CDR2 SYGVKD. Germline trimming cut 6 bases from V and 3 bases from J; bases unmatched to any gene: 1. The CDR3 covers 12 residues.